This TCR beta chain is drawn from a study of TIL therapy for anti-PD-1-resistant metastatic lung cancer. CDR3 length: 15 residues. Germline assignment: CDR1 MDHEN and CDR2 SYDVKM. Unmatched junction bases numbered 8, after V lost 5 bases and J lost 7 bases. Time point of the sample: pre-treatment sample, taken before nivolumab and TIL therapy. Tumor tissue came from excised metastases, mostly pleural nodules or supraclavicular lymph nodes. Sequencing used immunoSEQ v3. The assay was immunoSEQ multiplex PCR, and TCRdb's table has in-frame clones only and misses some. Counted here are about 50,000 clones, roughly 70% occurring once; the ten biggest clones make up about 6%. This clone was seen a handful of times.

The rearrangement uses TRBV28 and TRBJ1-5, with 10 positions matching TRBD1. The clonotype originates from a person aged 25 to 85 with non-small cell lung cancer. Specimen: tumor tissue, collected at baseline. CDR3 region: CASSMSGTGAQPQHF. Written as DNA, the CDR3 is TGTGCCAGCAGTATGTCCGGGACAGGGGCGCAGCCCCAGCATTTT.